Given below is one TCR beta chain in context. The CDR3 length is 13 residues. Trimming at V came to 2 bases and at J to 7 bases, leaving 4 bases not matched to a gene. Germline V gene sequence: CDR1 GTSNPN, CDR2 SVGIG (reference sequence). The sample originates from a study of blood T cell repertoires in COVID-19. About the research overall: There were acute and convalescent COVID-19 samples, and they came from the United States, Italy and Spain. Sample material is recorded as cDNA or gDNA derived from T cells, B-cell-depleted T cells, or PBMCs.

Original processing methods: Amplifying reference gene primers gave estimates of nucleated cell counts. Sequencing used immunoSEQ multiplex PCR; TCRdb keeps in-frame clones, though not all of them. D and trimming come from the DNA, and the V and J calls and clone size come from that table. The sample has 200,000 to 300,000 clones; approximately 80% are singletons. J is TRBJ1-2 and V is TRBV30; 10 positions agree with TRBD1. Sequenced sample: peripheral blood. This TCR was sampled from a woman of 80 years or more with acute or convalescent COVID-19. The CDR3 is CAWSRQGAGGYTF. CDR3 nucleotide sequence: TGTGCCTGGAGTCGACAGGGGGCGGGTGGCTACACCTTC.